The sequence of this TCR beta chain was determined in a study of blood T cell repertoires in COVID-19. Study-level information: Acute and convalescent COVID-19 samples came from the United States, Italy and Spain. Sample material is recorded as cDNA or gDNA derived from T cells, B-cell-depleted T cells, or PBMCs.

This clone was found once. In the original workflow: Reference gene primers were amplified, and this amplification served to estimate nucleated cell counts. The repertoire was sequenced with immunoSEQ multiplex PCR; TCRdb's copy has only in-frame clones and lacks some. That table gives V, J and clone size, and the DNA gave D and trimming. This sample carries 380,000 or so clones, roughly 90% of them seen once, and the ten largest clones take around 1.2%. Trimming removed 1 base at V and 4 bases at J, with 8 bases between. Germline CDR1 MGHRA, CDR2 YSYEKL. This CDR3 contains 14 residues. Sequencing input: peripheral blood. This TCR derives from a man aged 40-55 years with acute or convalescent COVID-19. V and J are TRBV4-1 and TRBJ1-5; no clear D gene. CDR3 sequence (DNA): TGCGCCAGCAGCCAAGCAGGCGGGAATCAGCCCCAGCATTTT. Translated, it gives CASSQAGGNQPQHF.